This T cell receptor beta chain is from a study of T cell responses to AZD1222 COVID-19 vaccine. Study at large: Doses given second, at about 4 or about 12 weeks, were pooled. General observations from the study: CD4 TCRs covered the whole spike, strongest at regions 160-218 and 743-854. At baseline, just a handful of AZD1222 recipients tested seropositive. Possibly, clonal diversity was underestimated; donors were largely white British and included more females.

V was cut by 1 base and J by 7 bases, with 10 bases left in between. Germline lookup yields CDR1 SGHTA and CDR2 FQGNSA. The CDR3 covers 14 residues. Concerning this clone: Its antigen is undetermined.

Generated by immunoSEQ multiplex PCR, the TCRdb table keeps only in-frame clones and is missing some. The table includes roughly 96,000 clones, roughly 90% detected once. The TCR was taken from an adult in good health. The rearrangement joins TRBV7-2 to TRBJ2-2; D is unclear. The specimen comprised peripheral blood, sampled on day 0 of AZD1222 vaccination. The CDR3 region is CASSLGQLNGELFF. In DNA form, the CDR3 reads TGTGCCAGCAGCTTAGGGCAGTTGAACGGGGAGCTGTTTTTT. The full variable domain, with the rest looked up from reference TRBV7-2 and TRBJ2-2, is GAGVSQSPSNKVTEKGKDVELRCDPISGHTALYWYRQSLGQGLEFLIYFQGNSAPDKSGLPSDRFSAERTGGSVSTLTIQRTQQEDSAVYLCASSLGQLNGELFFGEGSRLTVL.